This T cell receptor (beta chain) comes out of a study of blood T cell repertoires in COVID-19. Turning to the study itself: The samples span acute and convalescent COVID-19 from the United States, Italy and Spain.

This clone has only one observation. Germline CDR1 reads SGHDT; CDR2 reads YYEEEE. The CDR3 spans 13 residues. The V end lost 4 bases, the J end lost 4 bases, and 10 bases lay between the germline ends. Data came from immunoSEQ multiplex PCR; TCRdb stores just in-frame clones and leaves some out. The profile shows roughly 83,000 clones, about 82% of them singletons. This TCR derives from a man aged 45-60 years with active COVID-19. The chain uses TRBV5-6 and TRBJ2-3, with D uncertain. Input material: peripheral blood. CDR3 residues: CASSPRSADTQYF. CDR3 bases: TGTGCCAGCAGCCCAAGGAGCGCAGATACGCAGTATTTT.